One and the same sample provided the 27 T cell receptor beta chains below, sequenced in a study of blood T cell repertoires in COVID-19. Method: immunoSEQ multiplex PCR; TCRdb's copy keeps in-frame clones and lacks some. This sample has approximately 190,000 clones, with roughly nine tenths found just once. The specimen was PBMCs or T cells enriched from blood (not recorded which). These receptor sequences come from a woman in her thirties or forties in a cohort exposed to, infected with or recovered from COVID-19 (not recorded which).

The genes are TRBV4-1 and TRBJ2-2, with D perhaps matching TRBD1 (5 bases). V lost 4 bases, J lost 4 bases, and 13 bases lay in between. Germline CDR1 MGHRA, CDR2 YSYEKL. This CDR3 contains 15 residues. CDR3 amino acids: CASSLLQGSTGELFF. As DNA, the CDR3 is TGCGCCAGCAGCCTCCTCCAGGGATCCACCGGGGAGCTGTTTTTT.

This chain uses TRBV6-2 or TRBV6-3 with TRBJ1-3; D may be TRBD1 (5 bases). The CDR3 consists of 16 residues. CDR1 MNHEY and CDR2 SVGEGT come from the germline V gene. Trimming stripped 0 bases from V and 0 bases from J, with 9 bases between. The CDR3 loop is CASSYSARDSGNTIYF. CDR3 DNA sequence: TGTGCCAGCAGTTACTCGGCCAGGGACTCTGGAAACACCATATATTTT.

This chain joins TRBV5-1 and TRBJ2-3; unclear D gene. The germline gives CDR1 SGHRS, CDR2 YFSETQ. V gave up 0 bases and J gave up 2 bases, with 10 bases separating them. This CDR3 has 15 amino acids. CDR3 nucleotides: TGCGCCAGCAGCTTGGAGTTCGGTCTCACAGATACGCAGTATTTT. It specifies CASSLEFGLTDTQYF. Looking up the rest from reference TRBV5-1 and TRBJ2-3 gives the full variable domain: KAGVTQTPRYLIKTRGQQVTLSCSPISGHRSVSWYQQTPGQGLQFLFEYFSETQRNKGNFPGRFSGRQFSNSRSEMNVSTLELGDSALYLCASSLEFGLTDTQYFGPGTRLTVL.

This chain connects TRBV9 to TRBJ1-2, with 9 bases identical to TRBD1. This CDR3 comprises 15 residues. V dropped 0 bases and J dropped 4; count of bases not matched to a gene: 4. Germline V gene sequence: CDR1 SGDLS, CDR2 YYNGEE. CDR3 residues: CASSVGEDRGYGYTF. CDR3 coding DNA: TGTGCCAGCAGCGTAGGGGAGGACAGGGGCTATGGCTACACCTTC. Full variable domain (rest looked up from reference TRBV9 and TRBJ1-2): DSGVTQTPKHLITATGQRVTLRCSPRSGDLSVYWYQQSLDQGLQFLIQYYNGEERAKGNILERFSAQQFPDLHSELNLSSLELGDSALYFCASSVGEDRGYGYTFGSGTRLTVV.

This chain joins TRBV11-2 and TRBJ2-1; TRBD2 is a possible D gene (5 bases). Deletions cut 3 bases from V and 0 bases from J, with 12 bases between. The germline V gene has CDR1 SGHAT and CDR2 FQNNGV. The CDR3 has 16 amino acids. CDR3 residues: CASSFLGVSSYNEQFF. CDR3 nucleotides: TGTGCCAGCAGCTTCCTCGGGGTGAGCTCCTACAATGAGCAGTTCTTC. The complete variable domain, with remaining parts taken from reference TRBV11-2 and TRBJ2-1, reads EAGVAQSPRYKIIEKRQSVAFWCNPISGHATLYWYQQILGQGPKLLIQFQNNGVVDDSQLPKDRFSAERLKGVDSTLKIQPAKLEDSAVYLCASSFLGVSSYNEQFFGPGTRLTVL.

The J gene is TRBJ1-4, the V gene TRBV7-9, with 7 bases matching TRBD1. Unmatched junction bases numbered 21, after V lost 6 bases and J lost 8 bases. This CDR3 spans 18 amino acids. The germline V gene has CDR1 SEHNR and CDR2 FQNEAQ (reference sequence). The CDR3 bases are TGTGCCAGCAGTAGGGACAGTTCTTCCTTGCTCCCTTCGGAAAAACTGTTTTTT. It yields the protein CASSRDSSSLLPSEKLFF. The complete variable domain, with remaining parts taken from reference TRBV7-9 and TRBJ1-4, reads DTGVSQNPRHKITKRGQNVTFRCDPISEHNRLYWYRQTLGQGPEFLTYFQNEAQLEKSRLLSDRFSAERPKGSFSTLEIQRTEQGDSAMYLCASSRDSSSLLPSEKLFFGSGTQLSVL.

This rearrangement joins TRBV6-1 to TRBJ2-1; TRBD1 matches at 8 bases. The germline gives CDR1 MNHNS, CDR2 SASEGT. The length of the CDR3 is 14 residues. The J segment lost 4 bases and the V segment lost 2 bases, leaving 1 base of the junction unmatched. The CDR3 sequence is CASSEHRGYNEQFF. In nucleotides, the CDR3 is TGTGCCAGCAGTGAACACAGGGGGTACAATGAGCAGTTCTTC.

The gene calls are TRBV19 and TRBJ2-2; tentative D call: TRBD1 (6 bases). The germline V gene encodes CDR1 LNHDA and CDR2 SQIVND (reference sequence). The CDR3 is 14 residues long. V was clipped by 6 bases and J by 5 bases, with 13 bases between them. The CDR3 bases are TGTGCCAGTAGCCTCGTCAGGGGAACCGGGGAGCTGTTTTTT. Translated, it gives CASSLVRGTGELFF.

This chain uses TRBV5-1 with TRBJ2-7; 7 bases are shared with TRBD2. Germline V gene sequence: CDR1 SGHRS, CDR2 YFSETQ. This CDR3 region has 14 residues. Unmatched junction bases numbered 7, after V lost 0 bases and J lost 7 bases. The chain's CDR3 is CASSLAGEGREQYF. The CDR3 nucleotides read TGCGCCAGCAGCTTGGCCGGGGAGGGTCGGGAGCAGTACTTC.

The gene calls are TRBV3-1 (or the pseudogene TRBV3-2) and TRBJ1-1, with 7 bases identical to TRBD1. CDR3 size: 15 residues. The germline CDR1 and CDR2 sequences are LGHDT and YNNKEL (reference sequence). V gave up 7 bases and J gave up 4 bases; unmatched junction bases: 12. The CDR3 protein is CASTRSLGGPTEAFF. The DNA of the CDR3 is TGTGCCAGCACCCGTTCTTTAGGGGGCCCCACTGAAGCTTTCTTT.

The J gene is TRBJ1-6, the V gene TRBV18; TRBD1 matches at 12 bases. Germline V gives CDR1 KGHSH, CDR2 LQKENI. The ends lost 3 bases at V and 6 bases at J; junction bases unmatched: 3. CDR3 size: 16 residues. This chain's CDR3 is CASSPGQGASNSPLHF. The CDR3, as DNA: TGTGCCAGCTCACCGGGACAGGGGGCCTCTAATTCACCCCTCCACTTT.

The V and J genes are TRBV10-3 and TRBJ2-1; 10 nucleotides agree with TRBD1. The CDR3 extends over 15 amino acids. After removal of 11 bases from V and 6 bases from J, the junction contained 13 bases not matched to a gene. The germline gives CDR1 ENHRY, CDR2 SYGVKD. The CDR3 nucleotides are TGTGCCGCCTCCCCCGGGACAGGGGTTTTCAATGAGCAGTTCTTC. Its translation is CAASPGTGVFNEQFF.

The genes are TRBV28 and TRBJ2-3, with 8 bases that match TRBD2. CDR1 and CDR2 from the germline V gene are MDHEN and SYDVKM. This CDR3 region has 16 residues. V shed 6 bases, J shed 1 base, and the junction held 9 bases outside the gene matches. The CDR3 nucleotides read TGTGCCAGCAGCCCCCAAGCAGCGGGGGGCACAGATACGCAGTATTTT. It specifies CASSPQAAGGTDTQYF.

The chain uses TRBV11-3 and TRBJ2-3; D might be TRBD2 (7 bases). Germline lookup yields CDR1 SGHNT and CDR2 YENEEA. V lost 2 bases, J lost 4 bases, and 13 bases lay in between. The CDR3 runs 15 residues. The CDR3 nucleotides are TGTGCCAGCAGCTTACAGGGGAGGGACGCAGATACGCAGTATTTT. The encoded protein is CASSLQGRDADTQYF. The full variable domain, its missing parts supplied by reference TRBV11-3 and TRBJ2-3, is EAGVVQSPRYKIIEKKQPVAFWCNPISGHNTLYWYLQNLGQGPELLIRYENEEAVDDSQLPKDRFSAERLKGVDSTLKIQPAELGDSAVYLCASSLQGRDADTQYFGPGTRLTVL.

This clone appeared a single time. The CDR3: CSASWRETQYF. CDR3 nucleotides: TGCAGTGCTAGTTGGAGAGAGACCCAGTACTTC. The chain links TRBV20-1 to TRBJ2-5; no definite D call. V dropped 3 bases and J dropped 4 bases, with 6 bases sitting between them. This CDR3 region has 11 residues. Per germline, CDR1 DFQATT and CDR2 SNEGSKA (reference sequence).

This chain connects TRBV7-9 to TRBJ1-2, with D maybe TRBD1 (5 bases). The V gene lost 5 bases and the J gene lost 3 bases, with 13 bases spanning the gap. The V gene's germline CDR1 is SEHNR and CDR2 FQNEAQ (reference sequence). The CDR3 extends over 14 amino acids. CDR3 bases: TGTGCCAGCAGCCCCTCGGAGGGGTACTATGGCTACACCTTC. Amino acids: CASSPSEGYYGYTF.

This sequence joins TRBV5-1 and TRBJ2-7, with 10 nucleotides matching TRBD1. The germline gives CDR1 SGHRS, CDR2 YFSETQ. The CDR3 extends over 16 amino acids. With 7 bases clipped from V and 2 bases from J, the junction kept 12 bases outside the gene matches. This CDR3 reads CASARKGTGVTYEQYF. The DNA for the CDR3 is TGCGCCAGCGCCCGGAAAGGGACAGGGGTGACCTACGAGCAGTACTTC. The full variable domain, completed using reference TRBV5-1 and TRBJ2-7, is KAGVTQTPRYLIKTRGQQVTLSCSPISGHRSVSWYQQTPGQGLQFLFEYFSETQRNKGNFPGRFSGRQFSNSRSEMNVSTLELGDSALYLCASARKGTGVTYEQYFGPGTRLTVT.

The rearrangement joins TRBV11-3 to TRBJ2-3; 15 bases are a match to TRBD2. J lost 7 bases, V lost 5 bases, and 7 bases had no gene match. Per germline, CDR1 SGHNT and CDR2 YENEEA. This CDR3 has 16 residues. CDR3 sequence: CASSAGTSGGIYTQYF. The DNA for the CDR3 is TGTGCCAGCAGCGCCGGGACTAGCGGGGGGATTTATACGCAGTATTTT.

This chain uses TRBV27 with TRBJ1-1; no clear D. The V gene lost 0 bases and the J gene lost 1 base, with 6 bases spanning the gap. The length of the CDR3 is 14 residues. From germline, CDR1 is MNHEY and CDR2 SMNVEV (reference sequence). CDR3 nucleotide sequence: TGTGCCAGCAGTTTATCAGCTAAGAACACTGAAGCTTTCTTT. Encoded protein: CASSLSAKNTEAFF.

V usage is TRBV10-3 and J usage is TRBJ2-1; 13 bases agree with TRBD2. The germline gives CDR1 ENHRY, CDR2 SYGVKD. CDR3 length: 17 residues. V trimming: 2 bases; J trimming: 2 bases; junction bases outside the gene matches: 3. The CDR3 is CAISEGGTSGTYNEQFF. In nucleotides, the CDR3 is TGTGCCATCAGTGAGGGGGGGACTAGCGGGACCTACAATGAGCAGTTCTTC.

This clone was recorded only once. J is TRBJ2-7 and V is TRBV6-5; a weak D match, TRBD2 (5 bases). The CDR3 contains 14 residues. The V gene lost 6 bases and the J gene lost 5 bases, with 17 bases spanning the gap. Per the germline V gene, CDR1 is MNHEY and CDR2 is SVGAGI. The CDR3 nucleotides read TGTGCCAGCAGCGAGGGTAAGGGCCGGAACGAGCAGTACTTC. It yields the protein CASSEGKGRNEQYF.

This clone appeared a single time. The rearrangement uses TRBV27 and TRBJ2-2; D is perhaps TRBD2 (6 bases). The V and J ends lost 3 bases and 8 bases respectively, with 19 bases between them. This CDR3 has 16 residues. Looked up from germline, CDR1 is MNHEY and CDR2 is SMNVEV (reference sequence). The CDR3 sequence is CASSFSFGGAAGELFF. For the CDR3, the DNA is TGTGCCAGCAGTTTCTCCTTTGGAGGGGCGGCGGGGGAGCTGTTTTTT.

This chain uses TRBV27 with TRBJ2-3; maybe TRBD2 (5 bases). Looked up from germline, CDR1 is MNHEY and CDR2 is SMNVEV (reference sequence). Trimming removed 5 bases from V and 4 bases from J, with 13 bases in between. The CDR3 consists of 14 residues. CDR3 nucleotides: TGTGCCAGCAGTCGCATAGGGAGCCCAGATACGCAGTATTTT. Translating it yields CASSRIGSPDTQYF.

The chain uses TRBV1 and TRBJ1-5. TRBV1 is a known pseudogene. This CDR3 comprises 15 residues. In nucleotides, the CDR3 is TGCACCAGCAGCCCCCTCGCGCCTAGCAATCAGCCCCAGCATTTT. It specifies CTSSPLAPSNQPQHF.

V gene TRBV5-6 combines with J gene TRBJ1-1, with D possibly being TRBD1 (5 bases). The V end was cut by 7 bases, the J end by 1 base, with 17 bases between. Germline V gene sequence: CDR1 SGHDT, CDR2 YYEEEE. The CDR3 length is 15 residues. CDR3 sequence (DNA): TGTGCCAGCGCCCAGGTGGAGGGGAGGAACACTGAAGCTTTCTTT. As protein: CASAQVEGRNTEAFF.

The CDR3 nucleotides read TGTGCCAGCAGCGCAACAGAGAGCTCGCGAGAGACCCAGTACTTC. Amino acid sequence: CASSATESSRETQYF. The chain couples TRBV9 to TRBJ2-5, with no clear D. The length of the CDR3 is 15 residues. Between the trimmed V and J ends, which lost 3 bases and 4 bases, there was a span of 16 bases. CDR1 and CDR2 (germline): SGDLS, YYNGEE.

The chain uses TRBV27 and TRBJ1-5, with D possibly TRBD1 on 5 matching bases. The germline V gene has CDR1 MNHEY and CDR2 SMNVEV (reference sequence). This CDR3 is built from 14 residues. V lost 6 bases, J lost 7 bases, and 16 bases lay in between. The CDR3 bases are TGTGCCAGCAGACCAGGGAGTGGGGGGCAGCCCCAGCATTTT. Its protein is CASRPGSGGQPQHF.